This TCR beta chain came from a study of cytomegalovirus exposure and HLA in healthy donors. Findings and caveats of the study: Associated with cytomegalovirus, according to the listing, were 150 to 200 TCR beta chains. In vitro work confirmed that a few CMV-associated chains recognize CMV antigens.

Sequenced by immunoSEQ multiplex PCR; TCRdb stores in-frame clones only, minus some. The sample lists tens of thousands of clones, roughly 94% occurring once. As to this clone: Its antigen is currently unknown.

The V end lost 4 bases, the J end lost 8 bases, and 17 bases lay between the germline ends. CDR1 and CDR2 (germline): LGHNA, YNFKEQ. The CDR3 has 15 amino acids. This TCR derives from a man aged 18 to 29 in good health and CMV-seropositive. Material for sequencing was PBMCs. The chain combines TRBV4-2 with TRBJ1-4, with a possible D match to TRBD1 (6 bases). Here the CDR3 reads CASSPPEQGVEKLFF. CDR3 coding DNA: TGTGCCAGCAGCCCTCCCGAACAGGGTGTCGAAAAACTGTTTTTT.